A selection of T cell receptor beta chains follows, all from one sample in a study of blood T cell repertoires in COVID-19. Profiled with immunoSEQ multiplex PCR; TCRdb holds only in-frame clones, not every one. The data hold 65,000 to 95,000 clones, with about four fifths observed a single time. Sequencing was performed on peripheral blood. The receptors originated from a woman aged 40 to 49 with active or convalescent COVID-19. CDR3s include the opening cysteine and the closing phenylalanine or tryptophan. A D gene is named only where the DNA matches it firmly. Clone size is given for some rows only: seen once, a few or many times, or a class if the clone is expanded.

j_call | clone_size | d_call | v_call | cdr3_nt | cdr3_aa
TRBJ1-4 | once | NA | TRBV18 | TGTGCCAGCTCACCACCGATCGGGGGAGGAGAAGCTAATGAAAAACTGTTTTTT | CASSPPIGGGEANEKLFF
TRBJ1-2 | NA | TRBD1 | TRBV24-1 | TGTGCCACCAGCACCGGGACAGGGGATGGCTACACCTTC | CATSTGTGDGYTF
TRBJ2-7 | NA | NA | TRBV6-2/TRBV6-3 | TGTGCCAGCAGCCGGGACACCTCCTACGAGCAGTACTTC | CASSRDTSYEQYF
TRBJ2-2 | NA | TRBD2 | TRBV18 | TGTGCCAGCTCACCACAAGCGGGAGGGAACACCGGGGAGCTGTTTTTT | CASSPQAGGNTGELFF
TRBJ1-3 | NA | TRBD1 | TRBV28 | TGTGCCAGCAGTTTATCCCGGCTGGGACAGGGAATGAACACCATATATTTT | CASSLSRLGQGMNTIYF
TRBJ1-5 | NA | NA | TRBV30 | TGTGCCTGGAGTGTCGGAGGACTTCAGCCCCAGCATTTT | CAWSVGGLQPQHF
TRBJ2-1 | once | TRBD2 | TRBV14 | TGTGCCAGCAGCCGGGGCGGGAGCCCCTACAATGAGCAGTTCTTC | CASSRGGSPYNEQFF
TRBJ1-5 | NA | TRBD1 | TRBV7-9 | TGTGCCAGCAGCAGGACAGGGCCCAATCAGCCCCAGCATTTT | CASSRTGPNQPQHF
TRBJ2-7 | NA | TRBD2 | TRBV11-1 | TGTGCCAGCAGCCCCTGGGAGGGCGGGCACGAGCAGTACTTC | CASSPWEGGHEQYF
TRBJ2-2 | many | TRBD2 | TRBV11-3 | TGTGCCAGCAGAGGACTAGCGGTGAACACCGGGGAGCTGTTTTTT | CASRGLAVNTGELFF
TRBJ2-7 | NA | NA | TRBV6-5 | TGTGCCAGTGCTACTCTCGAGCGGCAGTACTTC | CASATLERQYF
TRBJ1-2 | NA | TRBD1 | TRBV12-3/TRBV12-4 | TGTGCCAGCGGCACAGGGGCCGACTATGGCTACACCTTC | CASGTGADYGYTF
TRBJ1-3 | NA | NA | TRBV21-1 | TGTGCCAGCAGCTCCACGCACAGGGGAGGAAACACCATATATTTT | CASSSTHRGGNTIYF
TRBJ2-7 | NA | TRBD1 | TRBV9 | TGTGCCAGCACCAGGGACAGCCACTCCTACGAGCAGTACTTC | CASTRDSHSYEQYF
TRBJ1-5 | NA | TRBD1 | TRBV7-2 | TGTGCCAGCAGCTTAGCAGACAGGGGGAATCAGCCCCAGCATTTT | CASSLADRGNQPQHF
TRBJ1-1 | NA | NA | TRBV12-5 | TGTGCTAGTGGTGACAGTTACGGGACTGAAGCTTTCTTT | CASGDSYGTEAFF
TRBJ2-5 | NA | NA | TRBV11-3 | TGTGCCAGCAGCTTCCTTCCTGACTCGTTAGAGACCCAGTACTTC | CASSFLPDSLETQYF
TRBJ1-1 | NA | NA | TRBV6-5 | TGTGCCAGCAGTTCCCAAGGGGGCACTGAAGCTTTCTTT | CASSSQGGTEAFF
TRBJ2-7 | NA | TRBD2 | TRBV6-5 | TGTGCCAGCAGGGGAGGCGGGAGCTCCTACGAGCAGTACTTC | CASRGGGSSYEQYF
TRBJ2-5 | NA | TRBD1 | TRBV5-1 | TGCGCCAGCAGCTTCTCAGGGGGCGAAGAGACCCAGTACTTC | CASSFSGGEETQYF
TRBJ1-5 | NA | TRBD1 | TRBV2 | TGTGCCAGCAGTGGGGACAGGGGCAATCAGCCCCAGCATTTT | CASSGDRGNQPQHF
TRBJ1-1 | NA | TRBD1 | TRBV10-3 | TGTGCCATCAGTGAGGCCAGGGGGCTTACTGAAGCTTTCTTT | CAISEARGLTEAFF
TRBJ1-6 | NA | TRBD1 | TRBV2 | TGTGCCACCATGGCAGGGGGTAGCTCACCCCTCCACTTT | CATMAGGSSPLHF
TRBJ1-1 | NA | TRBD1 | TRBV27 | TGTGCCAGCAGTCTCCGACAGGGTACTCTATGGGAAGCTTTCTTT | CASSLRQGTLWEAFF
TRBJ1-6 | many | NA | TRBV25-1 | TGTGCCAGCAGTGATCCAGGGTTAACACCCCTCCACTTT | CASSDPGLTPLHF
TRBJ2-7 | NA | TRBD1 | TRBV7-9 | TGTGCCAGCAGCGGACAGGCCCACGAGCAGTACTTC | CASSGQAHEQYF
TRBJ1-5 | NA | NA | TRBV3-1/TRBV3-2 | TGTGCCAGCAGCCCCGGGTTAACCAATCAGCCCCAGCATTTT | CASSPGLTNQPQHF
TRBJ1-2 | NA | NA | TRBV6-2/TRBV6-3 | TGTGCCAGCAGTTACTCGGGGAGGACCTATGGCTACACCTTC | CASSYSGRTYGYTF
TRBJ2-7 | NA | NA | TRBV27 | TGTGCCAGCAGTCCCCAGCCAGGGGTGGGCGAGCAGTACTTC | CASSPQPGVGEQYF
TRBJ2-2 | NA | TRBD2 | TRBV5-1 | TGCGCCAGCAGGCCCCTCGCTAGCGGGATCGGGGAGCTGTTTTTT | CASRPLASGIGELFF
TRBJ2-2 | NA | TRBD2 | TRBV9 | TGTGCCAGCAGCGTAGTAGGGACTAGCTCCACCGGGGAGCTGTTTTTT | CASSVVGTSSTGELFF
TRBJ1-6 | NA | NA | TRBV21-1 | TGTGCCAGCAGCAAAGGAGCCTCGGGACAGCATAATTCACCCCTCCACTTT | CASSKGASGQHNSPLHF
TRBJ2-3 | once | TRBD1 | TRBV7-9 | TGTGCCAGCAGCTTAGTACCCAGGGGGCTGACAGATACGCAGTATTTT | CASSLVPRGLTDTQYF
TRBJ2-7 | NA | NA | TRBV5-6 | TGTGCCAGCAGCTTGGCGGTCTCCTACGAGCAGTACTTC | CASSLAVSYEQYF
TRBJ2-3 | NA | TRBD2 | TRBV9 | TGTGCCAGCAGCGTAACCCCTAGCGGGGGGCCGGGAAGCACAGATACGCAGTATTTT | CASSVTPSGGPGSTDTQYF
TRBJ2-2 | few | TRBD2 | TRBV10-3 | TGTGCCATTACGGGGGGGCCGGGCACCGGGGAGCTGTTTTTT | CAITGGPGTGELFF
TRBJ1-5 | NA | TRBD1 | TRBV5-8 | TGTGCCAGCAGTTGGGACAGGGGAAGCAATCAGCCCCAGCATTTT | CASSWDRGSNQPQHF
TRBJ1-1 | few | NA | TRBV6-2/TRBV6-3 | TGTGCCAGCAGTTACGGGGGGGGGAACACTGAAGCTTTCTTT | CASSYGGGNTEAFF
TRBJ1-5 | NA | NA | TRBV6-6 | TGTGCCAGCAGTTACGTAAATAATCAGCCCCAGCATTTT | CASSYVNNQPQHF
TRBJ2-3 | few | NA | TRBV7-9 | TGTGCCAGCACCCCGACAGGATCGATAACAGATACGCAGTATTTT | CASTPTGSITDTQYF